Listed below are T cell receptor beta chains from one sample, sequenced in a study of T cell repertoires in cytomegalovirus infection. No antigen is known for these receptors. Each CDR3 protein is one row after TCRdb ran MiXCR on the reads. The table shows under 450,000 distinct CDR3 sequences, with about a third occurring only once. This specimen consisted of cultured PBMCs, obtained from culture after CMV antigen stimulation. Receptors originate from a human donor in good health (CMV status not recorded). Some clones in this sample may be carry-over from other donors' samples. Both conserved end residues are part of each CDR3. The D gene is left open where the match is weak. Part of the rows lack a size; the others show once, few, many or a class for expanded clones.

>-|few|TRBV6-8|TRBJ2-1
CASSYSEVLSGNEQFF
TGTGCCAGCAGTTACTCAGAAGTTTTAAGCGGGAATGAGCAGTTCTTC
>-|many|TRBV7-9|TRBJ1-1
CASSLLVGGTEAFF
TGTGCCAGCAGCTTATTGGTGGGGGGCACTGAAGCTTTCTTT
>TRBD1|few|TRBV2|TRBJ1-6
CASNGPGQGSPLHF
TGTGCCAGCAACGGACCGGGACAGGGATCACCCCTCCACTTT
>-|few|TRBV10-2|TRBJ1-2
CASSEYGVGGYTF
TGCGCCAGCAGTGAGTACGGGGTTGGAGGCTACACCTTC
>TRBD2|few|TRBV4-3|TRBJ2-3
CASSQDRSGVSAGTQYF
TGCGCCAGCAGCCAAGATCGGAGCGGGGTTTCGGCCGGTACGCAGTATTTT
>-|few|TRBV4-2|TRBJ2-7
CASSQPNYEQYF
TGTGCCAGCAGCCAACCAAACTACGAGCAGTACTTC
>TRBD2|-|TRBV20-1|TRBJ2-6
CSARRGAGANVLTF
TGCAGTGCTAGACGGGGGGCTGGGGCCAACGTCCTGACTTTC
>-|few|TRBV27|TRBJ2-1
CASSPQQKRLNEQFF
TGTGCCAGCAGTCCCCAGCAAAAGCGGCTCAATGAGCAGTTCTTC
>-|-|TRBV30|TRBJ1-1
CAGRRGVLKAFF
TGTGCAGGACGGAGGGGGGTGTTGAAAGCTTTCTTT
>-|many|TRBV6-1|TRBJ2-6
CASKGSSGANVLTF
TGTGCCAGCAAAGGATCGTCTGGGGCCAACGTCCTGACTTTC
>-|few|TRBV6-5|TRBJ2-3
CASSYFGPQSDTQYF
TGTGCCAGCAGTTACTTCGGGCCCCAATCAGATACGCAGTATTTT
>TRBD2|-|TRBV4-3|TRBJ2-1
CASSLLTSGNNEQFF
TGCGCCAGCAGCCTACTGACTAGCGGGAACAATGAGCAGTTCTTC
>-|few|TRBV18|TRBJ1-5
CASSSTGRRQPQHF
TGTGCCAGCTCATCGACAGGACGGAGACAGCCCCAGCATTTT
>-|-|TRBV12-3/TRBV12-4|TRBJ1-2
CASSLGSSNYGYTF
TGTGCCAGCAGTTTAGGCAGCTCCAACTATGGCTACACCTTC
>TRBD2|-|TRBV19|TRBJ2-7
CASSISPPSGNSYEQYF
TGTGCCAGTAGTATCTCCCCTCCTAGCGGGAACTCCTACGAGCAGTACTTC
>TRBD2|-|TRBV20-1|TRBJ2-1
CSALSGSSYNEQFF
TGCAGTGCTCTTAGCGGGAGCTCCTACAATGAGCAGTTCTTC
>TRBD1|-|TRBV29-1|TRBJ1-2
CSVEGTGERFANYGYTF
TGCAGCGTTGAGGGGACAGGGGAAAGGTTCGCTAACTATGGCTACACCTTC
>-|-|TRBV7-2|TRBJ2-3
CASSLDWGDTQYF
TGTGCCAGCAGTTTAGATTGGGGAGATACGCAGTATTTT
>TRBD1|-|TRBV19|TRBJ2-1
CASSMSRGRNEQFF
TGTGCCAGTAGTATGTCCAGGGGGCGGAATGAGCAGTTCTTC
>-|-|TRBV19|TRBJ1-4
CASSHRGLGEKLFF
TGTGCCAGTAGCCATCGGGGGCTCGGTGAAAAACTGTTTTTT
>TRBD1|-|TRBV6-2/TRBV6-3|TRBJ2-7
CASSDPRTGYSYEQYF
TGTGCCAGCAGCGACCCGAGGACAGGGTACTCCTACGAGCAGTACTTC
>TRBD1|few|TRBV7-2|TRBJ1-5
CASSLGQGAEQPQHF
TGTGCCAGCAGCTTGGGACAGGGGGCGGAACAGCCCCAGCATTTT
>-|-|TRBV12-3/TRBV12-4|TRBJ2-2
CASSIGGGRSPTGELFF
TGTGCCAGCAGTATAGGGGGGGGCCGATCACCAACGGGGGAGCTGTTTTTT
>-|-|TRBV12-3/TRBV12-4|TRBJ1-1
CASSFLPTNTEAFF
TGTGCCAGCAGTTTTTTACCTACGAACACTGAAGCTTTCTTT
>-|few|TRBV12-3/TRBV12-4|TRBJ1-2
CASSFRRVVGYTF
TGTGCCAGCAGTTTCCGCAGGGTCGTGGGCTACACCTTC
>-|-|TRBV4-3|TRBJ2-1
CASSRTLPGIATEQFF
TGCGCCAGCAGCCGGACCCTCCCCGGGATCGCCACTGAGCAGTTCTTC
>-|-|TRBV27|TRBJ1-5
CASSLVGNRVNQPQHF
TGTGCCAGCAGTTTAGTCGGCAACAGGGTCAATCAGCCCCAGCATTTT
>-|few|TRBV6-2/TRBV6-3|TRBJ1-1
CASSPMPIGGNTEAFF
TGTGCCAGCAGCCCTATGCCCATCGGGGGAAACACTGAAGCTTTCTTT
>-|few|TRBV25-1|TRBJ1-5
CASSDPGPNQPQHF
TGTGCCAGCAGTGACCCAGGGCCCAATCAGCCCCAGCATTTT
>-|few|TRBV6-5|TRBJ1-4
CASSSGRINEKLFF
TGTGCCAGCAGTTCGGGACGGATTAATGAAAAACTGTTTTTT
>TRBD1|-|TRBV7-2|TRBJ1-2
CASSADRGSGYTF
TGTGCCAGCAGCGCAGACAGGGGGAGTGGCTACACCTTC
>TRBD1|few|TRBV19|TRBJ1-5
CASTRQGLGIGQPQHF
TGTGCCAGCACCCGACAGGGATTGGGGATAGGTCAGCCCCAGCATTTT
>TRBD2|-|TRBV12-3/TRBV12-4|TRBJ2-1
CASSLRLAKHNEQFF
TGTGCCAGCAGTTTAAGACTAGCGAAACACAATGAGCAGTTCTTC
>-|-|TRBV6-2/TRBV6-3|TRBJ2-5
CASMERVGGMEETQYF
TGTGCCAGCATGGAGAGGGTCGGCGGGATGGAAGAGACCCAGTACTTC
>TRBD2|many|TRBV30|TRBJ2-1
CAWSVPAGTSGRDGQFF
TGTGCCTGGAGTGTGCCGGCCGGGACTAGCGGGAGGGACGGGCAGTTCTTC
>-|many|TRBV6-5|TRBJ1-6
CASSYSGSRSSPLHF
TGTGCCAGCAGTTACTCAGGGTCTAGAAGTTCACCCCTCCACTTT
>-|few|TRBV5-1|TRBJ2-3
CASKLTTSTDTQYF
TGCGCCAGCAAGCTAACCACTAGCACAGATACGCAGTATTTT
>-|-|TRBV2|TRBJ2-5
CASTIRETQYF
TGTGCCAGTACGATCAGAGAGACCCAGTACTTC
>-|-|TRBV28|TRBJ2-7
CASSLCRDLCEQYF
TGTGCCAGCAGTTTATGCAGGGATCTGTGTGAGCAGTACTTC
>TRBD1|-|TRBV7-2|TRBJ1-5
CASSRRDRTSNQPQHF
TGTGCCAGCAGCAGACGGGACAGGACAAGTAATCAGCCCCAGCATTTT
>-|-|TRBV7-2|TRBJ2-3
CASSFAYRLAPDTQYF
TGTGCCAGCAGCTTCGCATATCGGCTAGCCCCAGATACGCAGTATTTT
>-|-|TRBV4-3|TRBJ2-1
CASSQRLGYNEQFF
TGCGCCAGCAGCCAAAGGTTGGGGTACAATGAGCAGTTCTTC
>TRBD2|-|TRBV20-1|TRBJ2-7
CSALRLAGVSDEQYF
TGCAGTGCACTAAGACTAGCGGGAGTCTCGGACGAGCAGTACTTC
>-|few|TRBV27|TRBJ1-1
CASSFRPNTEAFF
TGTGCCAGCAGTTTTAGGCCGAACACTGAAGCTTTCTTT
>-|few|TRBV28|TRBJ2-5
CASSPGGPSSWTQYF
TGTGCCAGCAGTCCCGGAGGCCCCTCGTCGTGGACCCAGTACTTC
>-|few|TRBV7-8|TRBJ1-2
CASSFPQDYGYTF
TGTGCCAGCAGTTTTCCGCAGGACTATGGCTACACCTTC
>-|few|TRBV11-2|TRBJ2-2
CASSLEFSPGELFF
TGTGCCAGCAGCTTAGAGTTCAGTCCCGGGGAGCTGTTTTTT
>-|-|TRBV10-1|TRBJ2-1
CASSESLDNEQFF
TGCGCCAGCAGTGAGTCGCTAGACAATGAGCAGTTCTTC